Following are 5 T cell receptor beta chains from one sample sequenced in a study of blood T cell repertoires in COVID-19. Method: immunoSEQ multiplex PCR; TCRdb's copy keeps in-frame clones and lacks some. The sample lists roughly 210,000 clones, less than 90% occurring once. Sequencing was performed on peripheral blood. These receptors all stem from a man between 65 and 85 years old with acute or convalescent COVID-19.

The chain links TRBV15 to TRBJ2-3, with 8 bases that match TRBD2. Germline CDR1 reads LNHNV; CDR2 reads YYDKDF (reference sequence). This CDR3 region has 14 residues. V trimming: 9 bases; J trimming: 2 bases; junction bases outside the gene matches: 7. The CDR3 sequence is CATSQREFTDTQYF. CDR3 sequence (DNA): TGTGCCACTTCACAGCGGGAGTTCACAGATACGCAGTATTTT.

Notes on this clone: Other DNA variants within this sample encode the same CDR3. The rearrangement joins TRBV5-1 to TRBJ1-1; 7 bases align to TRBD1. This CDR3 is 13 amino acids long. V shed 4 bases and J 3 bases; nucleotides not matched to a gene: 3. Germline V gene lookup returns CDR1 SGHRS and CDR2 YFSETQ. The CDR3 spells CASSATGDTEAFF. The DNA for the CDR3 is TGCGCCAGCAGCGCTACAGGGGACACTGAAGCTTTCTTT.

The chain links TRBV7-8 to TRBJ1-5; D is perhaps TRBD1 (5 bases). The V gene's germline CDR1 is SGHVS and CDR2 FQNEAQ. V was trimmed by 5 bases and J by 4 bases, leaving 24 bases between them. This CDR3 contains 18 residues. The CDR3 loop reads CASSPARRGLQRNQPQHF. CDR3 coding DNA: TGTGCCAGCAGCCCCGCACGGCGGGGACTCCAGAGAAATCAGCCCCAGCATTTT.

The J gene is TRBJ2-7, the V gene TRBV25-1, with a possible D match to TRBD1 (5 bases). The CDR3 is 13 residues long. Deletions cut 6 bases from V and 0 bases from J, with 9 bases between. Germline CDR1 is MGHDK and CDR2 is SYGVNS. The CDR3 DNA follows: TGTGCCAGCAGCAGGGCGCCCTCCTACGAGCAGTACTTC. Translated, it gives CASSRAPSYEQYF.

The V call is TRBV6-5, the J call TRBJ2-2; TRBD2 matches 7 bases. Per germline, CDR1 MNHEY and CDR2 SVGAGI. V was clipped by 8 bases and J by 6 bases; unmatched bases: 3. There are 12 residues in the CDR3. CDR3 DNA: TGTGCCAGCCGGGGAGGGGCCGGGGAGCTGTTTTTT. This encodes CASRGGAGELFF.